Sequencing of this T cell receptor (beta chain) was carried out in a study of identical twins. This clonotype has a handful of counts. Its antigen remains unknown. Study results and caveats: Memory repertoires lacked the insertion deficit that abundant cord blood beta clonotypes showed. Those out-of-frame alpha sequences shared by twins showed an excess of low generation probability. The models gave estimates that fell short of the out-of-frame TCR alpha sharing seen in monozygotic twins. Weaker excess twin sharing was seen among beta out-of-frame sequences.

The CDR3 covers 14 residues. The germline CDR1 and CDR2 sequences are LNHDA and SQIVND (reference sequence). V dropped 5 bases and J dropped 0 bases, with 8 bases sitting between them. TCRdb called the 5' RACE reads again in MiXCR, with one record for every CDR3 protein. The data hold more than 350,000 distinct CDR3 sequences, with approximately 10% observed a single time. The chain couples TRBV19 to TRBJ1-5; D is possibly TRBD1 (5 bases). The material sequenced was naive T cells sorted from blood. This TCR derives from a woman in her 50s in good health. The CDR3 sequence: CASSEQDSNQPQHF. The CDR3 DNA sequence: TGTGCCAGTAGTGAACAGGATAGCAATCAGCCCCAGCATTTT.